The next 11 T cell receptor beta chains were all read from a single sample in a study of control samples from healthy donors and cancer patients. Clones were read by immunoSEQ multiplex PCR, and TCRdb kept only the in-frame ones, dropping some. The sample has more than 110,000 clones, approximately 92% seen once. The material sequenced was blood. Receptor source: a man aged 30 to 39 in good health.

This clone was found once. The CDR3 DNA follows: TGTGCCAGCAGACTGACTAGCGCAAACACAGATACGCAGTATTTT. Translating gives CASRLTSANTDTQYF. The V and J genes are TRBV2 and TRBJ2-3; 8 bases fit TRBD2. The CDR3 consists of 15 residues. Germline V CDR1 and CDR2: SNHLY, FYNNEI. V lost 6 bases to trimming and J lost 2 bases; unmatched junction nucleotides: 7. Full variable domain (missing parts from reference TRBV2 and TRBJ2-3): EPEVTQTPSHQVTQMGQEVILRCVPISNHLYFYWYRQILGQKVEFLVSFYNNEISEKSEIFDDQFSVERPDGSNFTLKIRSTKLEDSAMYFCASRLTSANTDTQYFGPGTRLTVL.

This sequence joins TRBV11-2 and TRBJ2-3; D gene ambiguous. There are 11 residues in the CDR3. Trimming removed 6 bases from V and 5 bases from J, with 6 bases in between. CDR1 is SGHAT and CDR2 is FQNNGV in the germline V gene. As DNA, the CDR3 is TGTGCCAGCAGTGGAATAGATACGCAGTATTTT. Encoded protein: CASSGIDTQYF.

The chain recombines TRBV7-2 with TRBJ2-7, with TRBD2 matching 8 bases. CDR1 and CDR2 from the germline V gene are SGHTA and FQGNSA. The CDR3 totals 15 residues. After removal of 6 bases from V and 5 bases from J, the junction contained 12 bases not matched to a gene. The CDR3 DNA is TGTGCCAGCAGGGCACAAGGGCGGGAGGCCGACGAGCAGTACTTC. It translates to CASRAQGREADEQYF. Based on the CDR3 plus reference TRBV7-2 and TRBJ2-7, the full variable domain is GAGVSQSPSNKVTEKGKDVELRCDPISGHTALYWYRQSLGQGLEFLIYFQGNSAPDKSGLPSDRFSAERTGGSVSTLTIQRTQQEDSAVYLCASRAQGREADEQYFGPGTRLTVT.

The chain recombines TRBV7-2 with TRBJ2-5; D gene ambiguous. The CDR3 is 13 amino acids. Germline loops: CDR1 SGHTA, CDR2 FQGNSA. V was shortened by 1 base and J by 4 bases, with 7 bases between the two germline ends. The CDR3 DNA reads TGTGCCAGCAGCTTAGGGTTAGCAGAGACCCAGTACTTC. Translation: CASSLGLAETQYF.

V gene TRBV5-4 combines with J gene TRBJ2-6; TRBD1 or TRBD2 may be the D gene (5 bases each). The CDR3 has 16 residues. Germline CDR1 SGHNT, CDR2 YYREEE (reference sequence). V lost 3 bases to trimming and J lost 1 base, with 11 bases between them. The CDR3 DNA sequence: TGTGCCAGCAGCTCGGGGCTCCCTTCTGGGGCCAACGTCCTGACTTTC. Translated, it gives CASSSGLPSGANVLTF.

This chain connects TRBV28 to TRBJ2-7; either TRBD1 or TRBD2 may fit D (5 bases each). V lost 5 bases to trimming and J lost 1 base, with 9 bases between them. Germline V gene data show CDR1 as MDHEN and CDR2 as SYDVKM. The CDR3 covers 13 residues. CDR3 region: CASSPGRSYEQYF. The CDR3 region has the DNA TGTGCCAGCAGTCCGGGACGATCCTACGAGCAGTACTTC.

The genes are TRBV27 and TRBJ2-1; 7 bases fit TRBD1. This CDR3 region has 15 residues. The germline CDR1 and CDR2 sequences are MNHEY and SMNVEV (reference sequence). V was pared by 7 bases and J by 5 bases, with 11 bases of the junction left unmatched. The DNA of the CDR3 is TGTGCCAGCAAACTTACCGGGACAGCAAACAATGAGCAGTTCTTC. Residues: CASKLTGTANNEQFF.

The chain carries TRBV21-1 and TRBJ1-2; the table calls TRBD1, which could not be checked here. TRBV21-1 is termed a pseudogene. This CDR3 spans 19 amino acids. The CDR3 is CASSKSDWVRAGGVYGYTF. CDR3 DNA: TGTGCCAGCAGCAAAAGTGATTGGGTGAGGGCAGGGGGCGTTTACGGCTACACCTTC.

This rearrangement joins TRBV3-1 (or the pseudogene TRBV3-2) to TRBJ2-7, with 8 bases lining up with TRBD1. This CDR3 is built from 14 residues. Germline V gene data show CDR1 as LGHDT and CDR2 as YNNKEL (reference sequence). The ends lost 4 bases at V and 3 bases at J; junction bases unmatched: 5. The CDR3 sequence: CASSPGTGDYEQYF. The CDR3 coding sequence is TGTGCCAGCAGCCCTGGGACAGGCGACTACGAGCAGTACTTC.

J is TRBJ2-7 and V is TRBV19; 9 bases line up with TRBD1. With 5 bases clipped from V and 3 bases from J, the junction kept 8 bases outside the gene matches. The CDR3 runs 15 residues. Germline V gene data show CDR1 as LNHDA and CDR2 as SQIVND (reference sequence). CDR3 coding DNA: TGTGCCAGTAGTGCTCCGGGACAGGGATACTACGAGCAGTACTTC. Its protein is CASSAPGQGYYEQYF.

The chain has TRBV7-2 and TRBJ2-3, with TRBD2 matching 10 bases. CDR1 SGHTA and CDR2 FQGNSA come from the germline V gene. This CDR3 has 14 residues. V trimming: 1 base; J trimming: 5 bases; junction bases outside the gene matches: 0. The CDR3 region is CASSLGTSGDTQYF. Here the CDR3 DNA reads TGTGCCAGCAGCTTAGGGACTAGCGGAGATACGCAGTATTTT.